This TCR beta chain was observed in a study of blood T cell repertoires in COVID-19. Assay used: immunoSEQ multiplex PCR; TCRdb lists only in-frame clones, some missing. The data hold more than 150,000 clones, with roughly four fifths observed a single time. From germline, CDR1 is MDHEN and CDR2 SYDVKM. The V end was cut by 1 base, the J end by 7 bases, with 13 bases between. The CDR3 length is 14 residues. What was sequenced was peripheral blood. This TCR was sampled from a middle-aged woman with acute or convalescent COVID-19. This chain links TRBV28 with TRBJ1-2; D ambiguous. In nucleotides, the CDR3 is TGTGCCAGCAGTTTATTCTCGGGGTTGGGTGGCTACACCTTC. Residues: CASSLFSGLGGYTF.